The entry below gives a single TCR beta chain sequence along with its context. This receptor's antigen is unknown. No base quality values were provided; no much bigger clone lies one nucleotide off. CDR1 and CDR2, per the germline V gene (reference sequence), are SGHKS and YYEKEE. The V and J ends are trimmed by 7 bases and 1 base, leaving 12 bases between them. The CDR3 holds 14 amino acids from the cysteine to the phenylalanine. Left in the record is the CDR3 DNA by itself, 42 bases read in frame from the first base. Sample time point, as interpreted from the label and publication: cycle 1 day 1 (C1D1), immediately before nivolumab initiation. All trial patients had relapsed after autologous stem cell transplantation, with cohorts A, B and C differing in prior brentuximab vedotin exposure. Using a Miltenyi CD4+ T cell isolation kit, CD4+ T cells were purified from thawed PBMCs through magnetic negative selection. The trial cohort comprised more than 55 patients with relapsed/refractory classical Hodgkin lymphoma whose best overall responses were complete response, partial response or progressive disease. In the multi-cohort phase II CheckMate 205 trial, trial patients received single-agent nivolumab. An independent review committee assessed best overall response by applying the 2007 International Working Group response criteria. Trial PBMCs were obtained immediately prior to nivolumab initiation (C1D1) and on therapy at cycle 2 day 1 and cycle 4 day 1. After peripheral blood was drawn into 8 mL Vacutainer Cell Preparation Tubes, PBMCs were isolated by centrifugation and then cryopreserved. Purified CD4+ and CD8+ fractions were generated only in cases for which an additional PBMC sample was available. Magnetically labelled cells were removed on LS columns in a quadroMACS separator, and the flow-through was retained as the purified fraction.

The sample is drawn from a study of PD-1 blockade in classical Hodgkin lymphoma (dated by TCRdb to about 2020). For the study in its entirety: Nivolumab dosing was 3 mg/kg intravenously every 2 weeks, continuing until either disease progression or unacceptable toxicity. To define a peripheral blood immune signature of response to PD-1 blockade in classical Hodgkin lymphoma, the study combined TCR beta sequencing with CyTOF.

Genomic DNA was isolated using the Qiagen DNeasy kit from unsorted PBMCs as well as from negatively selected CD4+ and CD8+ fractions. TCR beta CDR3 regions were amplified by immunoSEQ multiplex PCR using primers annealing to V and J segments. A synthetic immune receptor repertoire was used to minimize amplification bias, and remaining bias was computationally removed after sequencing. The paper's data handling went like this. Repertoire diversity was quantified as the Shannon entropy index using custom Python scripts. Unsorted, CD4+ and CD8+ repertoires were analyzed separately, except in combined analyses where CD4+ and CD8+ sequences were merged in silico. A clone counted as expanded when the clone's frequency after treatment rose at least 2-fold relative to C1D1, and clones undetected at baseline were given a pseudocount of 0.5. Clones with 0 or 1 copy at C1D1 were defined as singleton clones, while clones with 2 or more copies were defined as non-singleton clones. Clones expanded in unsorted samples were labelled as CD4+, CD8+ or unknown by matching protein sequences in sorted samples from the same patient. Diversity changes from C1D1 to C4D1 were tested in paired samples using Wilcoxon tests. In its TCRdb copy, this immuneACCESS table keeps in-frame sequences only and misses some clones. Where compared with another copy, unresolved V genes explain less than half of these, and the others have no known cause. V and J calls plus clone size are reproduced from that table; the DNA served to infer D and trimming. This sample is represented by about 24,000 clones; about 83% of them were singletons. The biggest ten clones account for 1.8% of the sample.

General conclusions and limits of the study: Only a single clinical trial cohort was studied, and what caused the repertoire differences, possibly disease activity or prior therapy, remained undefined. A significant rise by C4D1 was seen in CD4+ but not CD8+ TCR diversity (p=0.0027 vs p=0.16), with the rise being most apparent in complete responders (p=0.02). Diversity was lower in patients who began nivolumab less than 1 year after ASCT, so these patients were left out of later analyses to avoid confounding by immune reconstitution. Baseline TCR diversity was reported to be lower in newly diagnosed patients than in healthy donors, and even lower in relapsed/refractory patients. Baseline diversity similar to that of newly diagnosed patients was observed in trial patients achieving complete response, whereas significantly lower diversity was observed in partial responders and progressors.

The sequencing used CD4+ T cells from blood, collected at baseline. The rearranged chain carries TRBV5-5 and TRBJ1-3; TRBD1 is a weak D gene call, 5 bases matching. The sequence came from a human donor with classical Hodgkin lymphoma. This receptor has the CDR3 CASSGGGSGNTIYF. The DNA sequence follows: TGTGCCAGCTCCGGGGGAGGGTCTGGAAACACCATATATTTT.